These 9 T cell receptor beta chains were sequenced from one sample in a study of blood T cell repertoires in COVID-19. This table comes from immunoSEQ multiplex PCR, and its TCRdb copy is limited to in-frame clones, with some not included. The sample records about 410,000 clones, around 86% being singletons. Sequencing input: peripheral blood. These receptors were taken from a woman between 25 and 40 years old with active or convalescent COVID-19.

CDR3 nucleotides: TGCAGCGCCACAGAAGCGGGAGACTACAACGAGCAGTACTTC. Its protein product is CSATEAGDYNEQYF. The V and J genes are TRBV29-1 and TRBJ2-7; TRBD2 matches at 8 bases. The germline V gene encodes CDR1 SQVTM and CDR2 ANQGSEA. The CDR3 has 14 amino acids. J was trimmed by 5 bases and V by 7 bases; bases with no gene match: 13.

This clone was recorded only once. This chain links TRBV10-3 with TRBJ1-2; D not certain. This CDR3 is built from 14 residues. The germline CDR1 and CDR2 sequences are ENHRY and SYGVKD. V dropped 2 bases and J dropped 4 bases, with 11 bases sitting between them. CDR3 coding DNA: TGTGCCATCAGTGAGCCCACAGAATCCTATGGCTACACCTTC. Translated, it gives CAISEPTESYGYTF.

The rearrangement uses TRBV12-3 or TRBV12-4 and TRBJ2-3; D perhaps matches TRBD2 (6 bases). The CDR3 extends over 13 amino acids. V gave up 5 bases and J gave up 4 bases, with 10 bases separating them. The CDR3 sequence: CASSRLEADTQYF. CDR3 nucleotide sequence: TGTGCCAGCAGTAGACTAGAAGCAGATACGCAGTATTTT.

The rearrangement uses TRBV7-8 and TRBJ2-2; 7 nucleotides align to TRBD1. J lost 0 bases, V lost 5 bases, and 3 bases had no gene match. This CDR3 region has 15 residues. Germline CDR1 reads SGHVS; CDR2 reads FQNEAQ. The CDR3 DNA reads TGTGCCAGCAGCCTCGGGACAGCGAACACCGGGGAGCTGTTTTTT. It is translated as CASSLGTANTGELFF.

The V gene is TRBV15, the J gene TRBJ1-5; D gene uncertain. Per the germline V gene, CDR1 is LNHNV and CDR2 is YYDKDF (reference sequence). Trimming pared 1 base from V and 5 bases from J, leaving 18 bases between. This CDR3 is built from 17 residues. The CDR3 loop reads CATSRGPGKTLDQPQHF. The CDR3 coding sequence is TGTGCCACCAGCAGAGGACCGGGAAAAACCTTGGATCAGCCCCAGCATTTT. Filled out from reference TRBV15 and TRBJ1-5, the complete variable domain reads DAMVIQNPRYQVTQFGKPVTLSCSQTLNHNVMYWYQQKSSQAPKLLFHYYDKDFNNEADTPDNFQSRRPNTSFCFLDIRSPGLGDTAMYLCATSRGPGKTLDQPQHFGDGTRLSIL.

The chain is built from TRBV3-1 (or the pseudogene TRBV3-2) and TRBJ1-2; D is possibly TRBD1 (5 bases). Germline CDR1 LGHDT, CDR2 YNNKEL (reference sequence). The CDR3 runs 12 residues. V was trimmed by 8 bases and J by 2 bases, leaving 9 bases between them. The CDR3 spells CASSGGNYGYTF. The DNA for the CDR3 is TGTGCCAGCTCGGGGGGGAACTATGGCTACACCTTC.

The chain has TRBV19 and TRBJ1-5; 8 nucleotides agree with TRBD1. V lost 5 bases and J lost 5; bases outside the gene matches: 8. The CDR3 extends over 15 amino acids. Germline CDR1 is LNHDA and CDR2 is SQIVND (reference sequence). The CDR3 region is CASSPPVQGDQPQHF. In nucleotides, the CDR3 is TGTGCCAGTAGTCCCCCGGTACAGGGGGATCAGCCCCAGCATTTT.

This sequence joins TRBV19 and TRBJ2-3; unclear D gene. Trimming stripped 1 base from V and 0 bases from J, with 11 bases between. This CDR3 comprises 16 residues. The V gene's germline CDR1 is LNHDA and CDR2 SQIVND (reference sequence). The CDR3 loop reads CASSIVLPASTDTQYF. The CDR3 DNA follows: TGTGCCAGTAGTATAGTTCTACCCGCTAGCACAGATACGCAGTATTTT.

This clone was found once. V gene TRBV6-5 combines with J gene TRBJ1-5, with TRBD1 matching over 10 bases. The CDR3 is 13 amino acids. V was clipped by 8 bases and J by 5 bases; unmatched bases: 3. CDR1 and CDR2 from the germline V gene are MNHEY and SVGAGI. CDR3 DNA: TGTGCCAGCCGACAGGGGGCGTATCAGCCCCAGCATTTT. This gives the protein CASRQGAYQPQHF.